This T cell receptor (beta chain) comes out of a study of T cell responses to AZD1222 COVID-19 vaccine. Study-level results: Donors in the cohort were predominantly white British and more often female, and clonal diversity was possibly underestimated. Spike-specific TCR breadth and depth went up after people got two AZD1222 doses.

Assay: immunoSEQ multiplex PCR; the TCRdb copy retains only in-frame clones and omits some. The sample includes about 110,000 clones, around 90% of them seen just once. In regard to this clone: Antigen: not known.

The V and J ends lost 4 bases and 0 bases respectively, with 9 bases between them. The CDR3 length is 14 residues. Germline assignment: CDR1 SGHRS and CDR2 YFSETQ. The specimen comprised peripheral blood, sampled on day 0 of AZD1222 vaccination. The chain recombines TRBV5-1 with TRBJ2-3; D not resolved. The sequence was collected from an adult in good health. The CDR3 reads CASSRYTSTDTQYF. The DNA for the CDR3 is TGCGCCAGCAGCCGATATACAAGCACAGATACGCAGTATTTT.